The entry below gives a single TCR beta chain sequence along with its context. No antigen is known for it. The data originate from a study of PD-L1 blockade in urothelial cancer. The overall study: Patients initiated atezolizumab at some point between 2013 and 2015 at 1,200 mg intravenously every 3 weeks. Blood samples had a median of 141,255 T cells. Study outcomes and limitations: Pretreatment peripheral blood TCR clonality that fell below the median predicted better survival among the patients studied.

TCRdb's table, derived via immunoSEQ multiplex PCR, lists solely in-frame clones and lacks some. The data show about 45,000 clones, around 89% seen once. Germline CDR1 is SGHNT and CDR2 is YYREEE (reference sequence). The ends lost 4 bases at V and 8 bases at J; junction bases unmatched: 6. This CDR3 has 15 amino acids. The starting material was PBMCs, obtained around atezolizumab (anti-PD-L1) treatment. The receptor was isolated from an older man with urothelial cancer. The V call is TRBV5-4, the J call TRBJ2-3, with 14 positions matching TRBD2. This CDR3 reads CASSGTSGSPVTQYF. The CDR3 DNA follows: TGTGCCAGCAGCGGGACTAGCGGGAGCCCCGTTACGCAGTATTTT.